The sequence of this T cell receptor (beta chain) was determined in a study of blood T cell repertoires in COVID-19. About the research overall: Acute-phase and convalescent COVID-19 samples originated in the United States, Italy and Spain. From T cells, B-cell-depleted T cells, or PBMCs came the material, which was cDNA or gDNA.

Seattle-derived patients entered the study during active infection and were followed longitudinally. J lost 6 bases, V lost 4 bases, and 4 bases had no gene match. The CDR3 consists of 14 residues. From germline, CDR1 is SGHNT and CDR2 YYREEE (reference sequence). Original methodology: Reference gene primer amplification in the assay estimated nucleated cell counts. The data were produced by immunoSEQ multiplex PCR, yet TCRdb's version contains in-frame clones alone and is incomplete. V, J and clone size are those of that table, while D and trimming were read from the DNA. The sample contains fewer than 300,000 clones, around 82% of which appear only once.

The V and J genes are TRBV5-4 and TRBJ1-2; 12 positions agree with TRBD1. The specimen was peripheral blood. The TCR originated in a human donor with COVID-19, enrolled during active disease. The donor label of this sample is uncertain. The CDR3 protein is CASSAGQGADGYTF. The DNA for the CDR3 is TGTGCCAGCAGCGCGGGACAGGGGGCGGATGGCTACACCTTC.